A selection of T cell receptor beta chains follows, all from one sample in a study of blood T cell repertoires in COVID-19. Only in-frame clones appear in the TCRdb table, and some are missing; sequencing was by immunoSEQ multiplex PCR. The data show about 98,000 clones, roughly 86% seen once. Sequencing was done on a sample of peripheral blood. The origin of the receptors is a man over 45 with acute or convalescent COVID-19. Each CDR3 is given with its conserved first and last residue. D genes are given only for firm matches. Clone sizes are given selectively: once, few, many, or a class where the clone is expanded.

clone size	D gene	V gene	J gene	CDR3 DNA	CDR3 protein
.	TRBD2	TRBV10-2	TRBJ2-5	TGCGCCAGCAGTGCCTCTTCGGGAGCTAGCGGAGAGACCCAGTACTTC	CASSASSGASGETQYF
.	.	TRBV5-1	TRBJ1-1	TGCGCCAGCAGCCGAGACATGAACACTGAAGCTTTCTTT	CASSRDMNTEAFF
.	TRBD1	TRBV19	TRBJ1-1	TGTGCCAGTACCGAGGACAGGGGAGGGACTGAAGCTTTCTTT	CASTEDRGGTEAFF
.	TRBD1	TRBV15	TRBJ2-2	TGTGCCACCAGCAGCTCGCTGGGACAGAAGAACACCGGGGAGCTGTTTTTT	CATSSSLGQKNTGELFF
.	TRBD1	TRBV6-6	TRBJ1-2	TGTGCCAGCAGTCACCATGGGACAGGGATCGGCTATGGCTACACCTTC	CASSHHGTGIGYGYTF
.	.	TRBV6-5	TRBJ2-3	TGTGCCAGCAGCAACCACTACTCTAGCACAGATACGCAGTATTTT	CASSNHYSSTDTQYF
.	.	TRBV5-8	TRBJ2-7	TGTGCCAGCAGCTTGCAGGGGTACGAGCAGTACTTC	CASSLQGYEQYF
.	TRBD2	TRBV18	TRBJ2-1	TGTGCCAGCTCACCACCGGGGAGGGAGGGTCTCAATGAGCAGTTCTTC	CASSPPGREGLNEQFF
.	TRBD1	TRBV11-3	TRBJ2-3	TGTGCCAGCAGCCAGAGGACAGGGATCACAGATACGCAGTATTTT	CASSQRTGITDTQYF
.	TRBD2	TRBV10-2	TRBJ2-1	TGCGCCAGCAGTGAGTACGGACTAGCGGGGGCCTCCTACAATGAGCAGTTCTTC	CASSEYGLAGASYNEQFF
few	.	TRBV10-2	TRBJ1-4	TGCGCCAGCAGTGAGTCGGGGGGAGGTGAAAAACTGTTTTTT	CASSESGGGEKLFF
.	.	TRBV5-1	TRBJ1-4	TGCGCCAGCAGCATGGGGACTGTGGCAACTAATGAAAAACTGTTTTTT	CASSMGTVATNEKLFF
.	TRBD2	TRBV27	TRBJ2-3	TGTGCCGCCCGGGACTACACAGATACGCAGTATTTT	CAARDYTDTQYF
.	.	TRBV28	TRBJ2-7	TGTGCCAGCAGTTTATTTAAGGCAGGAGGTAAGGAGTACTTC	CASSLFKAGGKEYF